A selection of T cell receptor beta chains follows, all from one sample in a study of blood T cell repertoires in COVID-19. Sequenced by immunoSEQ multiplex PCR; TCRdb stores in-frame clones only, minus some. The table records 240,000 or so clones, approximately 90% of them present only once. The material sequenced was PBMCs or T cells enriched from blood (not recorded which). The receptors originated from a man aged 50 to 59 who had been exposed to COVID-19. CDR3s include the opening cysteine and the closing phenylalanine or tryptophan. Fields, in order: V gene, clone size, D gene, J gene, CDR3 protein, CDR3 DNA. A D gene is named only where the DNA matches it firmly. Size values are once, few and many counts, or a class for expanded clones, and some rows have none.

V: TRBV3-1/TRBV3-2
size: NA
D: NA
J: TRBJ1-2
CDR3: CASSPSRGPVSDYGYTF
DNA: TGTGCCAGCAGTCCAAGCCGAGGCCCGGTGTCGGACTATGGCTACACCTTC

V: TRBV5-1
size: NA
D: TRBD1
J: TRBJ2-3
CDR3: CASSFRGTGRADTQYF
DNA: TGCGCCAGCAGCTTCAGAGGGACAGGGAGGGCAGATACGCAGTATTTT

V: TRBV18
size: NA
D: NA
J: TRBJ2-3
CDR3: CASSPTPGTDTQYF
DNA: TGTGCCAGCTCACCAACCCCAGGCACAGATACGCAGTATTTT

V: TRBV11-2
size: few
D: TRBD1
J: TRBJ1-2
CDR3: CASSFNRGPGYTF
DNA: TGTGCCAGCAGCTTCAACAGGGGACCTGGCTACACCTTC

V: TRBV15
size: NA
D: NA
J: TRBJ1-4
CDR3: CATSRARLGGGNEKLFF
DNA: TGTGCCACCAGCAGAGCTCGCTTGGGGGGTGGCAATGAAAAACTGTTTTTT

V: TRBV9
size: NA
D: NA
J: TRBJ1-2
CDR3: CASRSNPSIANYGYTF
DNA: TGTGCCAGCAGGTCCAACCCCTCCATAGCTAACTATGGCTACACCTTC

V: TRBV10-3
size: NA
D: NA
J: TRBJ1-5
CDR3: CAIRASVGSQPQHF
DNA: TGTGCCATCCGTGCGTCTGTTGGCTCTCAGCCCCAGCATTTT

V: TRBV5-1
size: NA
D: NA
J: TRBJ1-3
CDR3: CASSDTPGNTIYF
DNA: TGCGCCAGCAGCGACACCCCTGGAAACACCATATATTTT

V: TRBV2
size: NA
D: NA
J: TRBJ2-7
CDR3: CASSFGSYEQYF
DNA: TGTGCCAGCAGTTTCGGCTCCTACGAGCAGTACTTC

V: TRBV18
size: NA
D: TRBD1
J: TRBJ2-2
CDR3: CASSPLGQTNTGELFF
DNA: TGTGCCAGCTCACCCCTGGGACAGACGAACACCGGGGAGCTGTTTTTT

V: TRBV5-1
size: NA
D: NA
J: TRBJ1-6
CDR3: CASSRTGGNSPLHF
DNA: TGCGCCAGCAGCCGGACGGGGGGTAATTCACCCCTCCACTTT

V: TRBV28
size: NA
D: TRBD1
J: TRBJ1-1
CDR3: CASSSRWRGLDTEAFF
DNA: TGTGCCAGCAGTTCCCGTTGGAGGGGGCTTGACACTGAAGCTTTCTTT

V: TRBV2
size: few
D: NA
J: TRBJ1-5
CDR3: CASSEDLAGGNQPQHF
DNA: TGTGCCAGCAGTGAAGATTTGGCAGGGGGCAATCAGCCCCAGCATTTT

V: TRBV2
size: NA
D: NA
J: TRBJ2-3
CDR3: CASSEEQTDTQYF
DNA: TGTGCCAGCAGTGAAGAACAGACAGATACGCAGTATTTT

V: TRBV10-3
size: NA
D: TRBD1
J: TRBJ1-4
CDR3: CAISEKSGTGDEKLFF
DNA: TGTGCCATCAGTGAAAAGTCGGGGACAGGGGATGAAAAACTGTTTTTT

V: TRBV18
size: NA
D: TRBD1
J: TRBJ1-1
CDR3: CASSPYRGPGTEAFF
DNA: TGTGCCAGCTCACCTTATAGGGGGCCGGGGACTGAAGCTTTCTTT

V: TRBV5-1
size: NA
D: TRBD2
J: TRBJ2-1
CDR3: CASSLGGPGTSSYNEQFF
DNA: TGCGCCAGCAGCTTGGGGGGTCCCGGGACTAGCTCCTACAATGAGCAGTTCTTC